The 17 T cell receptor beta chains listed next were all sequenced from one sample in a study of prognosis after radiotherapy for stage I lung cancer. Genomic DNA served as the source from which two-round multiplex PCR generated TCR beta CDR3 amplicons. The first round of PCR was done with primers that matched each TRBV and TRBJ gene. TCRdb recomputed calls from the multiplex PCR reads with MiXCR, one row per CDR3 protein. The sample lists about 28,000 distinct CDR3 sequences, around 32% occurring once. Sequences were derived from PBMCs, sampled before or after stereotactic body radiation therapy (not recorded which). These receptors all stem from a donor aged 50 or older with non-small cell lung cancer.

V is TRBV6-1 and J is TRBJ1-1; TRBD1 agrees at 7 bases. With V trimmed by 11 bases and J by 5 bases, 11 bases remained unmatched. In germline, CDR1 is MNHNS, CDR2 SASEGT. The CDR3 is 13 amino acids. CDR3 in amino acids: CAGTGQVGTEAFF. The CDR3 DNA is TGTGCCGGCACCGGACAGGTGGGGACTGAAGCTTTCTTT.

The chain recombines TRBV27 with TRBJ2-4; 8 positions agree with TRBD2. The V and J ends lost 2 bases and 2 bases, in that order; junction bases with no gene match: 11. Looked up from germline, CDR1 is MNHEY and CDR2 is SMNVEV (reference sequence). This CDR3 comprises 18 residues. CDR3 in amino acids: CASSLRGGNSGSKNIQYF. CDR3 DNA: TGTGCCAGCAGTTTACGCGGGGGGAACAGTGGCTCCAAAAACATTCAGTACTTC.

This clonotype was counted at least ten times. This chain connects TRBV12-3 or TRBV12-4 to TRBJ2-3; TRBD2 matches at 9 bases. The CDR3 is 17 residues long. V was clipped by 1 base and J by 3 bases; unmatched bases: 8. The CDR3 DNA reads as TGTGCCAGCAGTTTAGGCGCTGCGGGGGGGCTGACAGATACGCAGTATTTT. Residues: CASSLGAAGGLTDTQYF.

As for this clonotype: Germline is not matched at one junction end, which may reflect a read error. The chain employs TRBV6-1 and TRBJ2-3; 7 bases match TRBD1. The germline gives CDR1 MNHNS, CDR2 SASEGT. This CDR3 comprises 14 residues. The CDR3 DNA reads as TGTGCCAGTAGCTGGACAGGACACACAGATACGCAGTGTTTT. Its translation: CASSWTGHTDTQCF.

The chain has TRBV3-1 and TRBJ2-7; 11 bases align to TRBD2. The junction had 15 bases not matched to a gene; V was cut back by 2 bases and J by 9 bases. The CDR3 totals 17 residues. Per germline, CDR1 LGHDT and CDR2 YNNKEL (reference sequence). As DNA, the CDR3 is TGTGCCAGCAGCCAAACCCGGACTAGCGGGCTAATACGAGGGCAGTACTTC. Residues: CASSQTRTSGLIRGQYF.

This clonotype was detected once. The chain is built from TRBV7-9 and TRBJ1-6, with a possible D match to TRBD1 (5 bases). The length of the CDR3 is 15 residues. Germline V gives CDR1 SEHNR, CDR2 FQNEAQ (reference sequence). Trimming left V 1 base short and J 7 bases short, with 11 bases between. In nucleotides, the CDR3 is TGTGCCAGCAGCTTAGAGGGGAGAGCGAATTCACCCCTCCACTTT. Amino acid sequence: CASSLEGRANSPLHF.

In this sample, this clonotype is medium-sized. The chain joins TRBV28 to TRBJ2-3; TRBD1 matches 7 bases. CDR1 is MDHEN and CDR2 is SYDVKM in the germline V gene. V shed 1 base and J 0 bases; nucleotides not matched to a gene: 4. The CDR3 has 16 residues. The CDR3 reads CASSLYEGASTDTQYF. The CDR3 DNA sequence: TGTGCCAGCAGTTTATACGAGGGGGCGAGCACAGATACGCAGTATTTT.

This clonotype was seen repeatedly, ten times or more. CDR3 loop: CASSLGERGGRSQYF. CDR3 nucleotides: TGTGCCAGCAGCTTAGGTGAGCGGGGGGGCCGCTCCCAGTACTTC. The chain has TRBV11-3 and TRBJ2-5; 10 bases fit TRBD2. The CDR3 has 15 amino acids. CDR1 SGHNT and CDR2 YENEEA come from the germline V gene. V shed 1 base, J shed 9 bases, and the junction held 8 bases outside the gene matches. Full variable domain (missing parts from reference TRBV11-3 and TRBJ2-5): EAGVVQSPRYKIIEKKQPVAFWCNPISGHNTLYWYLQNLGQGPELLIRYENEEAVDDSQLPKDRFSAERLKGVDSTLKIQPAELGDSAVYLCASSLGERGGRSQYFGPGTRLLVL.

Ten or more counts support this clonotype. V is TRBV30 and J is TRBJ1-1; D perhaps matches TRBD1 (5 bases). This CDR3 spans 13 amino acids. Trimming removed 7 bases from V and 5 bases from J, with 17 bases in between. Germline-derived CDR1 and CDR2 are GTSNPN and SVGIG (reference sequence). The CDR3 sequence is CASSQGVGTEAFF. The CDR3 bases are TGTGCCTCCTCTCAGGGTGTGGGGACTGAAGCTTTCTTT.

This clonotype has ten or more counts. One end of the junction is discordant with germline, which a read error may explain. This chain joins TRBV5-4 and TRBJ1-2, with 7 nucleotides matching TRBD1. The CDR3 consists of 13 residues. Germline V lookup: CDR1 SGHNT, CDR2 YYREEE (reference sequence). The DNA for the CDR3 is TGTGCCAGCAGTTACGGGACAGACTATGGCCACACCTTC. Its protein product is CASSYGTDYGHTF.

This chain connects TRBV24-1 to TRBJ2-5, with D possibly TRBD1 on 6 matching bases. V lost 1 base, J lost 9 bases, and 11 bases lay in between. This CDR3 is 13 amino acids long. Germline CDR1 is KGHDR and CDR2 is SFDVKD. DNA for the CDR3: TGTGCCACCAGTGATTTAGTTACAGGGTCCCAGTACTTC. Amino acid sequence: CATSDLVTGSQYF.

This clonotype was seen ten or more times. This chain links TRBV3-1 with TRBJ1-5; D is uncertain. V dropped 4 bases and J dropped 9 bases, with 22 bases sitting between them. CDR3 length equals 16 residues. The V gene's germline CDR1 is LGHDT and CDR2 YNNKEL (reference sequence). The CDR3 coding sequence is TGTGCCAGCAGCCCCTCCTCACAGCGAAGGCCGTGGCCCCAGCATTTT. Encoded protein: CASSPSSQRRPWPQHF. Supplemented by reference TRBV3-1 and TRBJ1-5, the full variable domain reads DTAVSQTPKYLVTQMGNDKSIKCEQNLGHDTMYWYKQDSKKFLKIMFSYNNKELIINETVPNRFSPKSPDKAHLNLHINSLELGDSAVYFCASSPSSQRRPWPQHFGDGTRLSIL.

This clonotype was detected once. With a far larger clone one base away, a read error is the likely cause. The V and J genes are TRBV28 and TRBJ1-2; 9 nucleotides line up with TRBD1. The junction had 9 bases not matched to a gene; V was cut back by 5 bases and J by 8 bases. Germline V gene lookup returns CDR1 MDHEN and CDR2 SYDVKM. This CDR3 region has 14 residues. The CDR3 loop reads CASSEAGTGTGYTF. DNA for the CDR3: TGTGCCAGCAGTGAAGCTGGGACAGGGACCGGCTACACCTTC.

Sample share makes this clonotype medium-sized. The CDR3 DNA reads TGTGCCAGCAAAAAGGACGGCTATCAGCCCCAGCATTTT. This gives the protein CASKKDGYQPQHF. The genes are TRBV28 and TRBJ1-5; D is undetermined. The CDR3 spans 13 residues. The germline V gene has CDR1 MDHEN and CDR2 SYDVKM. Trimming pared 7 bases from V and 5 bases from J, leaving 12 bases between.

V usage is TRBV27 and J usage is TRBJ2-6; 7 nucleotides align to TRBD2. CDR1 and CDR2 (germline): MNHEY, SMNVEV (reference sequence). This CDR3 has 17 residues. V shed 0 bases and J 2 bases; nucleotides not matched to a gene: 4. Here the CDR3 reads CASSLSGGFAGANVLTF. CDR3 nucleotides: TGTGCCAGCAGTTTATCGGGAGGGTTCGCTGGGGCCAACGTCCTGACTTTC.

A word on this clonotype: This may come from a read error, since a much larger clone is one base off. The chain couples TRBV29-1 to TRBJ1-1, with D perhaps matching TRBD1 (5 bases). CDR3 size: 13 residues. The V gene's germline CDR1 is SQVTM and CDR2 ANQGSEA. CDR3 DNA sequence: TGCAGAGTTGTTTGGGGGACCAACACTGAAGCTTTCTTT. Residues: CRVVWGTNTEAFF.

This clonotype was counted ten times or more. V usage is TRBV3-1 and J usage is TRBJ1-2; D possibly corresponds to TRBD1 (5 bases). The CDR3 has 15 amino acids. Germline assignment: CDR1 LGHDT and CDR2 YNNKEL (reference sequence). V was clipped by 4 bases and J by 2 bases, with 14 bases between them. The CDR3 region is CASSPLQTENYGYTF. The CDR3 DNA follows: TGTGCCAGCAGCCCGCTTCAGACAGAAAACTATGGCTACACCTTC.